A selection of T cell receptor beta chains follows, all from one sample in a study of cytomegalovirus exposure and HLA in healthy donors. Assay used: immunoSEQ multiplex PCR; TCRdb lists only in-frame clones, some missing. This sample yields more than 95,000 clones, of which about 10% are seen a single time; approximately 3% belongs to the top ten. The sample taken for sequencing was PBMCs. Receptors were obtained from a man aged 25-40 years in good health and CMV-seronegative. Each CDR3 is given with its conserved first and last residue. The D gene is left open where the match is weak. Expanded clones get a size class; other rows say once, few or many, or leave the size out.

d_call clone_size j_call v_call cdr3_nt cdr3_aa
- few TRBJ2-6 TRBV7-9 TGTGCCAGCAGCCAAAAGACCGGGGGCTCTGGGGCCAACGTCCTGACTTTC CASSQKTGGSGANVLTF
- few TRBJ2-6 TRBV7-2 TGTGCCAGCAGCTTAGCGGGGTCAGGGGCACCTGGGGCCAACGTCCTGACTTTC CASSLAGSGAPGANVLTF
- few TRBJ2-5 TRBV2 TGTGCCAGCAGTCGGAGGGAGACCCAGTACTTC CASSRRETQYF
- few TRBJ2-2 TRBV7-9 TGTGCCAGCAGCCACGGGTCAGGGGAAACCGGGGAGCTGTTTTTT CASSHGSGETGELFF
TRBD1 few TRBJ1-5 TRBV28 TGTGCCAGCAGTTCCAGACAGGGGACAAATCAGCCCCAGCATTTT CASSSRQGTNQPQHF
TRBD1 few TRBJ2-7 TRBV18 TGTGCCAGCTCCAAAGGACAGGGGGTCTCTTACGAGCAGTACTTC CASSKGQGVSYEQYF
- few TRBJ2-2 TRBV2 TGTGCCAGCAGTGAAGGCCTTGTCTCGAGGGCCGGGGAGCTGTTTTTT CASSEGLVSRAGELFF
- few TRBJ1-5 TRBV30 TGTGCCTGGAGTTCCCAGACTGGGAATCAGCCCCAGCATTTT CAWSSQTGNQPQHF
- - TRBJ2-3 TRBV18 TGTGCCAGCCCGCGGGCTAGCGCGGGAGATACGCAGTATTTT CASPRASAGDTQYF
TRBD2 - TRBJ2-7 TRBV5-1 TGCGCCAGCAGCTTCTCTAGCGGGAGCTACGAGCAGTACTTC CASSFSSGSYEQYF
TRBD1 - TRBJ1-5 TRBV11-2 TGTGCCAGCAGCTCCGCGGGACAGAGCAATCAGCCCCAGCATTTT CASSSAGQSNQPQHF